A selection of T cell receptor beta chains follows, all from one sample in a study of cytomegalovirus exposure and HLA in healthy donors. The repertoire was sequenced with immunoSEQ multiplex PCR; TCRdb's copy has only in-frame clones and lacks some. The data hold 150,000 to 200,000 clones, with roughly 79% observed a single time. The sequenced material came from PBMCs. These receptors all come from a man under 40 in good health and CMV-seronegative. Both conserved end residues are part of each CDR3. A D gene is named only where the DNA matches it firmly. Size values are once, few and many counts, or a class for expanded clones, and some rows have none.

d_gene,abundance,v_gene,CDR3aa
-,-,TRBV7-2,CASSLKGGNRYTF
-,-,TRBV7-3,CASSLNSLSNEQFF
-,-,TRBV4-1,CASSQEWVNRVNSNQPQHF
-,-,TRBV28,CASSVTGSGANVLTF
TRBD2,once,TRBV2,CASRRIAGANTGELFF
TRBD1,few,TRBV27,CASSQSWGQPGGEQYF
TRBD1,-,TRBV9,CATSHRGTGGNQPQHF
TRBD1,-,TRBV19,CASSMTGGDVGNQPQHF
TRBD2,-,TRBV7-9,CASSLTGTSIHEQYF
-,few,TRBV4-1,CASSQLSLSEKLFF
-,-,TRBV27,CASSLSRVNSYEQYF
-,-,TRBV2,CASSEDTNEQFF
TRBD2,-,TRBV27,CASRLAGGSYERYF
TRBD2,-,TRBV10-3,CAISRWTSGGADTQYF
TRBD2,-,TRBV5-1,CASSLRAGVYEQYF